The next 15 T cell receptor beta chains were all read from a single sample in a study of response to subunit inactivated influenza vaccine. TCRdb re-analysed the RT-PCR reads in MiXCR, keeping a single row per CDR3 protein. Here the sample spans 590,000 or so distinct CDR3 sequences, roughly 15% being singletons. The source was PBMCs from blood, collected roughly 15 days before vaccination. These receptors were collected from a middle-aged man who received an inactivated influenza vaccine.

The chain uses TRBV15 and TRBJ2-7, with D perhaps matching TRBD2 (6 bases). With 1 base removed from V and 4 bases from J, the gap between germline ends came to 17 bases. In germline, CDR1 is LNHNV, CDR2 YYDKDF (reference sequence). This CDR3 region has 16 residues. The CDR3 reads CATSRVLWEVRYEQYF. In nucleotides, the CDR3 is TGTGCCACCAGCAGAGTCTTGTGGGAGGTACGATACGAGCAGTACTTC.

The table lists this clonotype with a few counts. The chain recombines TRBV19 with TRBJ2-5; TRBD2 aligns across 10 bases. The V gene's germline CDR1 is LNHDA and CDR2 SQIVND (reference sequence). The length of the CDR3 is 15 residues. V lost 5 bases and J lost 4; bases outside the gene matches: 7. For the CDR3, the DNA is TGTGCCAGTAGTTCTTCAGCGGGAGGGAGAGAGACCCAGTACTTC. Translation gives CASSSSAGGRETQYF.

This clonotype was counted many times. The CDR3 DNA is TGCAGTGCTAGAGATCCAAGGACAGGGGAAGAGACCCAGTACTTC. The encoded protein is CSARDPRTGEETQYF. The chain recombines TRBV20-1 with TRBJ2-5; TRBD1 matches at 9 bases. Trimming cost V 0 bases and J 3 bases; bases outside gene matches: 5. Looked up from germline, CDR1 is DFQATT and CDR2 is SNEGSKA (reference sequence). This CDR3 comprises 15 residues.

This clonotype was seen many times. The chain has TRBV10-2 and TRBJ1-4; D unclear. Germline values: CDR1 WSHSY, CDR2 SAAADI. CDR3 size: 14 residues. V was pared by 6 bases and J by 5 bases, with 13 bases between. The CDR3 DNA follows: TGCGCCAGCAGGGAACCGGGCGAAAATGAAAAACTGTTTTTT. This encodes CASREPGENEKLFF.

This clonotype appeared a few times. J is TRBJ2-7 and V is TRBV10-3; 10 positions agree with TRBD2. J lost 3 bases, V lost 9 bases, and 5 bases had no gene match. This CDR3 comprises 13 residues. In germline, CDR1 is ENHRY, CDR2 SYGVKD. CDR3 nucleotide sequence: TGTGCCATACGGACTAGCGGCGACTACGAGCAGTACTTC. Translated, it gives CAIRTSGDYEQYF.

This rearrangement joins TRBV27 to TRBJ2-5, with TRBD1 matching over 7 bases. Unmatched junction bases numbered 18, after V lost 4 bases and J lost 4 bases. CDR1 MNHEY and CDR2 SMNVEV come from the germline V gene (reference sequence). The CDR3 extends over 18 amino acids. In nucleotides, the CDR3 is TGTGCCAGCAGTTCCCTACCGATCTCGACAGGGTTGGGAGAGACCCAGTACTTC. Its protein product is CASSSLPISTGLGETQYF.

For this clonotype: A single base separates this from a much larger clone, so it may be a read error. This chain connects TRBV29-1 to TRBJ2-1; D gene ambiguous. Germline values: CDR1 SQVTM, CDR2 ANQGSEA. CDR3 size: 11 residues. V lost 4 bases and J lost 2, with 3 bases in between. CDR3 in amino acids: CSVAPYNEQFF. Written as DNA, the CDR3 is TGCAGCGTTGCCCCCTACAATGAGCAGTTCTTC.

This clonotype turned up a few times. The chain links TRBV7-9 to TRBJ2-1, with TRBD2 matching 10 bases. Germline V gene lookup returns CDR1 SEHNR and CDR2 FQNEAQ (reference sequence). J gave up 8 bases and V 10 bases, and 11 bases lay outside the gene matches. The CDR3 loop spans 14 amino acids. The CDR3 bases are TGTGCCATAGAAGCGAGCGGGAGGGCCTATGAGCAGTTCTTC. Translation gives CAIEASGRAYEQFF.

This clonotype has ten or more counts. As DNA, the CDR3 is TGTGCCAGCAGCTTGCCCGGTAAACTGTTTTTT. Its translation: CASSLPGKLFF. This chain connects TRBV5-6 to TRBJ1-4; D unresolved. The CDR3 consists of 11 residues. The V and J ends lost 1 base and 11 bases respectively, with 6 bases between them. CDR1 and CDR2 (germline): SGHDT, YYEEEE.

The sample holds one count of this clonotype. This may come from a read error, since a much larger clone is one base off. V gene TRBV12-3 or TRBV12-4 combines with J gene TRBJ2-5; D possibly corresponds to TRBD1 (5 bases). This CDR3 is 11 amino acids long. CDR3 loop: CARSLGAAQYF. The CDR3 DNA reads as TGTGCCCGCAGTTTAGGGGCGGCCCAGTACTTC.

The chain joins TRBV4-2 to TRBJ2-3; maybe TRBD2 (5 bases). Germline CDR1 and CDR2: LGHNA and YNFKEQ. This CDR3 is built from 16 residues. V lost 0 bases and J lost 4, with 14 bases in between. CDR3 in amino acids: CASSQETDLAPDTQYF. The CDR3 DNA follows: TGTGCCAGCAGCCAAGAAACAGACCTAGCACCAGATACGCAGTATTTT.

This clonotype was counted between two and nine times. This sequence joins TRBV4-3 and TRBJ2-7; D perhaps matches TRBD1 (7 bases). V lost 0 bases to trimming and J lost 6 bases, with 18 bases between them. Looked up from germline, CDR1 is LGHNA and CDR2 is YSLEER. The CDR3 runs to 16 residues. Here the CDR3 DNA reads TGCGCCAGCAGCCAAGACCAGGGGGGAACCTTCGCCGAGCAGTACTTC. It yields the protein CASSQDQGGTFAEQYF.

The gene calls are TRBV7-9 and TRBJ2-3, with 11 positions matching TRBD1. The germline V gene has CDR1 SEHNR and CDR2 FQNEAQ (reference sequence). V trimming: 10 bases; J trimming: 5 bases; junction bases outside the gene matches: 14. The length of the CDR3 is 16 residues. This CDR3 is CATSPRDRGVQDTQYF. As DNA, the CDR3 is TGTGCCACTTCCCCCCGGGACAGGGGGGTCCAAGATACGCAGTATTTT.

This clonotype appeared many times. The chain combines TRBV3-1 with TRBJ2-1; D is unresolved. Between the trimmed V and J ends, which lost 3 bases and 4 bases, there was a span of 10 bases. Germline loops: CDR1 LGHDT, CDR2 YNNKEL (reference sequence). The CDR3 runs 14 residues. The CDR3 loop reads CASSQSSVYNEQFF. CDR3 coding DNA: TGTGCCAGCAGCCAGAGTTCGGTTTACAATGAGCAGTTCTTC.

This clonotype was seen only a few times. V gene TRBV6-1 combines with J gene TRBJ2-1; either TRBD1 or TRBD2 may supply D (7 bases each). Deletions cut 5 bases from V and 4 bases from J, with 15 bases between. Per the germline V gene, CDR1 is MNHNS and CDR2 is SASEGT. This CDR3 contains 15 residues. This CDR3 is CASSQGGEPYNEQFF. The CDR3 nucleotides read TGTGCCAGCAGTCAGGGGGGGGAGCCGTACAATGAGCAGTTCTTC.